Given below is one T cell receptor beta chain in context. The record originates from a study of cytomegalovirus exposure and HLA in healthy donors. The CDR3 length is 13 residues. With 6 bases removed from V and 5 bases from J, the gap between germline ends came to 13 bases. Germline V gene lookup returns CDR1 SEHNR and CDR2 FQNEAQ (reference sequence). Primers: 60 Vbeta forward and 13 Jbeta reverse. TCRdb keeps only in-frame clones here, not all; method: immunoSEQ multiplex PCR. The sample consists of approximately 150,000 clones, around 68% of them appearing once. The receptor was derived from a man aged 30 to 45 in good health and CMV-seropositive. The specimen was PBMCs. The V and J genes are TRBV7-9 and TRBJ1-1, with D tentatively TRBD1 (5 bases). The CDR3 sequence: CASSATGGTEAFF. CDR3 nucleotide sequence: TGTGCCAGCAGTGCTACAGGCGGTACTGAAGCTTTCTTT.